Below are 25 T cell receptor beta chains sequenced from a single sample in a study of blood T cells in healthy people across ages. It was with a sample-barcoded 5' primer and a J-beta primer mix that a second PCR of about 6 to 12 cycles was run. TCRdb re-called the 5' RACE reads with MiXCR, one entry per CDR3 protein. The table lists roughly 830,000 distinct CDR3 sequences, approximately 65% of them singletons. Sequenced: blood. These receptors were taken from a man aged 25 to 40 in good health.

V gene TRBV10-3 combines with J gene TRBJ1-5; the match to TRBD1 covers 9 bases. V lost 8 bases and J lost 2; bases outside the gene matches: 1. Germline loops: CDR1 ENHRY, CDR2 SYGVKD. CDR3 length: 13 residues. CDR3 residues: CAIGDRGNQPQHF. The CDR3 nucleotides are TGTGCCATCGGGGACAGGGGCAATCAGCCCCAGCATTTT.

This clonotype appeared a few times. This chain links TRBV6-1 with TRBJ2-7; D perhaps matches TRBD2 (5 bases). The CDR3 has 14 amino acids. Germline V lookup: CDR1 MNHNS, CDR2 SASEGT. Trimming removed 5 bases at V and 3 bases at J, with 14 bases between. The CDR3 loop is CASSPRTEDYEQYF. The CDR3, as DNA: TGTGCCAGCAGTCCCAGGACGGAGGACTACGAGCAGTACTTC.

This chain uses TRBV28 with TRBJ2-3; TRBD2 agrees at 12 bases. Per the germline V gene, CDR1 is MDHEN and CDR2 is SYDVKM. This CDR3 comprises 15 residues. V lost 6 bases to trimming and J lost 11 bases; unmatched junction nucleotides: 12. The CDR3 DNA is TGTGCCAGCAGGGGACTAGCGGGCGCTTGGGGACGGCAGTATTTT. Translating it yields CASRGLAGAWGRQYF. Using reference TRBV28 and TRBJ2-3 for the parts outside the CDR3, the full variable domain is DVKVTQSSRYLVKRTGEKVFLECVQDMDHENMFWYRQDPGLGLRLIYFSYDVKMKEKGDIPEGYSVSREKKERFSLILESASTNQTSMYLCASRGLAGAWGRQYFGPGTRLTVL.

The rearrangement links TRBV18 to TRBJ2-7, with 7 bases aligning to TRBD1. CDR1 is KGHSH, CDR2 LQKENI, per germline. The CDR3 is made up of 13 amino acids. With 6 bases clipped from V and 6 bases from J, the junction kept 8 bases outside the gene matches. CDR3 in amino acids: CASSRGQDLEQYF. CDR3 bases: TGTGCCAGCTCTCGTGGACAGGATCTCGAGCAGTACTTC.

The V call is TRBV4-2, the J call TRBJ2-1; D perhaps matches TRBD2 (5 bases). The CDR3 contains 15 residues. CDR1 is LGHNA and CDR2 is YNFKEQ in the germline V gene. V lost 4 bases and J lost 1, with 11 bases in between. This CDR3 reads CASSPEGGSYNEQFF. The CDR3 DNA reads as TGTGCCAGCAGCCCTGAGGGCGGGTCCTACAATGAGCAGTTCTTC.

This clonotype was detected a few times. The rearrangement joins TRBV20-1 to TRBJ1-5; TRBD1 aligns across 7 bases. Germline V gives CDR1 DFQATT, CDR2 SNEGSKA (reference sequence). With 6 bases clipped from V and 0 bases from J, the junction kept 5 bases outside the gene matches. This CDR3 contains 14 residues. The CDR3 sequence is CSAQGQVSNQPQHF. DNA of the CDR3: TGCAGTGCCCAAGGACAGGTTAGCAATCAGCCCCAGCATTTT.

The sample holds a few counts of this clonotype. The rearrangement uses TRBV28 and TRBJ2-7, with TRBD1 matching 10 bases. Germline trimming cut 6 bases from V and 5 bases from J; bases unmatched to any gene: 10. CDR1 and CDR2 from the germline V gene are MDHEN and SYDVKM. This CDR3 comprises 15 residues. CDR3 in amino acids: CASSDTGTGDDEQYF. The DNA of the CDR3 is TGTGCCAGCAGCGATACCGGGACAGGGGACGACGAGCAGTACTTC. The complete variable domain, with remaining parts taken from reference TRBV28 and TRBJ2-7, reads DVKVTQSSRYLVKRTGEKVFLECVQDMDHENMFWYRQDPGLGLRLIYFSYDVKMKEKGDIPEGYSVSREKKERFSLILESASTNQTSMYLCASSDTGTGDDEQYFGPGTRLTVT.

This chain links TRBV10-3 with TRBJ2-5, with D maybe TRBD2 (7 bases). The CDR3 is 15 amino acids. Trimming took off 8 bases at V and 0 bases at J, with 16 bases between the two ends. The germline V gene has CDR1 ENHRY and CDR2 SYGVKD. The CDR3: CAIARGGGHQETQYF. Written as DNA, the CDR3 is TGTGCCATCGCTAGGGGCGGGGGCCACCAAGAGACCCAGTACTTC.

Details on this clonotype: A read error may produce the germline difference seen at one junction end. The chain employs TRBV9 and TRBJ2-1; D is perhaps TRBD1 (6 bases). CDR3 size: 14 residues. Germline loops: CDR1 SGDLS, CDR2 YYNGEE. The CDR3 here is CANSDERGYNEQFF. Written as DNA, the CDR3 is TGTGCCAACAGCGACGAAAGGGGGTACAATGAGCAGTTCTTC.

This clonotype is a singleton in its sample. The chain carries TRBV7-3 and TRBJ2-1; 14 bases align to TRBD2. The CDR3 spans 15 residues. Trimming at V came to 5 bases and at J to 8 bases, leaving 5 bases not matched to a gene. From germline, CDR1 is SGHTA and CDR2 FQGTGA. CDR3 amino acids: CASSPTSGGGHEQFF. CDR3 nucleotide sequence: TGTGCCAGCAGCCCGACTAGCGGGGGGGGCCATGAGCAGTTCTTC.

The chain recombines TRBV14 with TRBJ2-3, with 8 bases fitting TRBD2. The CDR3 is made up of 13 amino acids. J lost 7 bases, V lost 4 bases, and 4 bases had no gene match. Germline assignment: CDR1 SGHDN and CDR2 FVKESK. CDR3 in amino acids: CASSLSGGYTQYF. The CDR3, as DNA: TGTGCCAGCAGCCTCAGCGGGGGTTATACGCAGTATTTT.

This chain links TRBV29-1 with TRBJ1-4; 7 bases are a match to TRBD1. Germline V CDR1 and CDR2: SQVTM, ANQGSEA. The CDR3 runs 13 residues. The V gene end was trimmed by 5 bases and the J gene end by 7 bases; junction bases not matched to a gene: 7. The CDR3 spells CSVTGEAGEKLFF. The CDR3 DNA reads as TGCAGCGTTACAGGGGAGGCTGGTGAAAAACTGTTTTTT.

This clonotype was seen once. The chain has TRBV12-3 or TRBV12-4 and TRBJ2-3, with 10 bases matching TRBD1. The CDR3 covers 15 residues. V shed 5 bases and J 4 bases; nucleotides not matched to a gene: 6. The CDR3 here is CASSRSGTGADTQYF. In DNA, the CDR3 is TGTGCCAGCAGTCGATCCGGGACAGGGGCAGATACGCAGTATTTT.

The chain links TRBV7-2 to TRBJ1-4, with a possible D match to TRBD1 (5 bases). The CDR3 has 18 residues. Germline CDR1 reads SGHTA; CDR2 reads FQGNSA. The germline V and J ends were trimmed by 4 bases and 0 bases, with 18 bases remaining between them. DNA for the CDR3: TGTGCCAGCAGCTACTCGAGCCGGGGACCCACAACTAATGAAAAACTGTTTTTT. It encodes CASSYSSRGPTTNEKLFF.

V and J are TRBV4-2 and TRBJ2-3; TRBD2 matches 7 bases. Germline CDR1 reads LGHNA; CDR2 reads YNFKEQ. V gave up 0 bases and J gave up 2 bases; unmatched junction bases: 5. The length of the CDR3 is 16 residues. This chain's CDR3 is CASSQDNRDYTDTQYF. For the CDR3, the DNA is TGTGCCAGCAGCCAAGATAACCGGGACTACACAGATACGCAGTATTTT.

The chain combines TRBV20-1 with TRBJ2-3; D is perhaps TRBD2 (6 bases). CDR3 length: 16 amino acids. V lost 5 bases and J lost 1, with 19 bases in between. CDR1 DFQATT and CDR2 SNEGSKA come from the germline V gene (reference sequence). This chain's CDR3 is CSAQGRRASGTDTQYF. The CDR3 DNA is TGCAGTGCTCAAGGGAGGAGGGCGAGTGGCACAGATACGCAGTATTTT.

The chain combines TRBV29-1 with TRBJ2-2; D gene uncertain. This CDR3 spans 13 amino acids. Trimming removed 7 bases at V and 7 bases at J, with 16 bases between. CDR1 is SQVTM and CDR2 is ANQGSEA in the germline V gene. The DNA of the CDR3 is TGCAGCGCCAAAGTGGGGTGGAGCGGGGAGCTGTTTTTT. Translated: CSAKVGWSGELFF.

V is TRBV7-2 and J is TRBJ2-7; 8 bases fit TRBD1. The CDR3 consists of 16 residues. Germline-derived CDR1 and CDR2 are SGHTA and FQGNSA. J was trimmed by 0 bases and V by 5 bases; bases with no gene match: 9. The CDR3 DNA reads TGTGCCAGCAGCGTTAGCGGCCAGGGGGCCTCCTACGAGCAGTACTTC. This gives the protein CASSVSGQGASYEQYF.

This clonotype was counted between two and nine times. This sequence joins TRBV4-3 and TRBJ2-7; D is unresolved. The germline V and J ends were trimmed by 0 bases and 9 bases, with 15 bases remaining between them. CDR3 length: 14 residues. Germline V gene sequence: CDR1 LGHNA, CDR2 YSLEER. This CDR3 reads CASSQEREGRRQYF. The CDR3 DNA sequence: TGCGCCAGCAGCCAAGAAAGGGAAGGGCGCAGGCAGTACTTC.

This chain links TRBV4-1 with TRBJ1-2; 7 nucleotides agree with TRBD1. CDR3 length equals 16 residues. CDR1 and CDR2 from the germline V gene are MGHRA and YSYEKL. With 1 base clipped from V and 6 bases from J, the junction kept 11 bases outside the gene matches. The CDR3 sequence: CASSQAVGGLMDGYTF. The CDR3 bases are TGCGCCAGCAGCCAAGCGGTAGGGGGCCTCATGGATGGCTACACCTTC.

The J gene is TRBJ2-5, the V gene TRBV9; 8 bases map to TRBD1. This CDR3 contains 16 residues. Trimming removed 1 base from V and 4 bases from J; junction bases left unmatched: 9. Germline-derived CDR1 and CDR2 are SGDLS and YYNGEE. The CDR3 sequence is CASSVTGGLMGETQYF. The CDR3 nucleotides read TGTGCCAGCAGCGTAACAGGGGGTTTAATGGGAGAGACCCAGTACTTC.

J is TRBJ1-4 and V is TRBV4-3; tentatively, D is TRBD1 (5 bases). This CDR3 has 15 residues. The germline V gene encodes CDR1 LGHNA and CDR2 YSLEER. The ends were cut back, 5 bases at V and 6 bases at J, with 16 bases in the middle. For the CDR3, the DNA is TGCGCCAGCAGCGTTCGACTGGGAGGGGATGAAAAACTGTTTTTT. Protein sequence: CASSVRLGGDEKLFF.

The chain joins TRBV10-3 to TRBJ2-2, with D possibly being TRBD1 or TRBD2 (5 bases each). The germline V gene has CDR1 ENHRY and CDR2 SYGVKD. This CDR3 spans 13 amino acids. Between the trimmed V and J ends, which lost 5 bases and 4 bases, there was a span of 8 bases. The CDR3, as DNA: TGTGCCATCAGTAACGGGGCCACCGGGGAGCTGTTTTTT. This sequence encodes CAISNGATGELFF.

The CDR3 nucleotides are TGCAGCGTGAGAAGAACGGAGCAGTTCTTC. Protein: CSVRRTEQFF. V usage is TRBV29-1 and J usage is TRBJ2-1; D uncertain. CDR3 size: 10 residues. Germline CDR1 reads SQVTM; CDR2 reads ANQGSEA. Between the trimmed V and J ends, which lost 6 bases and 10 bases, there was a span of 10 bases.

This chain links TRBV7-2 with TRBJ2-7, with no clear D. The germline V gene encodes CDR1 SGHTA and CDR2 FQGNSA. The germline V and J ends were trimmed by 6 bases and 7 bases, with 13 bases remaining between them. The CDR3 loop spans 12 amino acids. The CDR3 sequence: CASSFGPLEQYF. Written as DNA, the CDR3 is TGTGCCAGCAGTTTCGGACCTTTGGAGCAGTACTTC.